The 14 T cell receptor beta chains listed next were all sequenced from one sample in a study of CD8+ T cells in alopecia areata. Treatment given: oral pan-JAK inhibitor, 5-10 mg twice daily. Extraction of RNA preceded its reverse transcription into cDNA, which served as the sequencing template. Here immunoSEQ multiplex PCR was the method, and the copy in TCRdb shows in-frame clones only, minus some. This repertoire shows 100,000 to 120,000 clones, 56% found once; its top ten account for more than 3%. Sequenced material: CD4+ T cells sorted from blood, taken at week 24, from a patient treated with tofacitinib. Every receptor here comes from a human donor with alopecia areata.

This clone was detected a few times. The V call is TRBV7-2, the J call TRBJ2-7; D remains unclear. With 2 bases removed from V and 3 bases from J, the gap between germline ends came to 11 bases. The germline CDR1 and CDR2 sequences are SGHTA and FQGNSA. The CDR3 runs 14 residues. In DNA, the CDR3 is TGTGCCAGCAGCTTAAAGAACAGCGACTACGAGCAGTACTTC. Protein sequence: CASSLKNSDYEQYF.

This clone was counted a few times. V gene TRBV15 combines with J gene TRBJ1-5; no clear D gene. The V end was cut by 0 bases, the J end by 7 bases, with 10 bases between. The germline gives CDR1 LNHNV, CDR2 YYDKDF (reference sequence). The CDR3 runs 14 residues. The CDR3, as DNA: TGTGCCACCAGCAGAGATAAAGCTAGGCAGCCCCAGCATTTT. Protein: CATSRDKARQPQHF.

The chain combines TRBV2 with TRBJ1-2; weak D call: TRBD1 (5 bases). CDR1 and CDR2 (germline): SNHLY, FYNNEI. V was cut by 7 bases and J by 7 bases, with 13 bases left in between. This CDR3 has 12 residues. The CDR3 is CASIFRAGGYTF. The CDR3 DNA follows: TGTGCCAGCATATTCAGGGCGGGTGGCTACACCTTC.

This clone was seen only a few times. V is TRBV9 and J is TRBJ1-4; tentative D call: TRBD1 (5 bases). Germline V gene lookup returns CDR1 SGDLS and CDR2 YYNGEE. This CDR3 has 16 residues. The V and J ends lost 3 bases and 4 bases respectively, with 16 bases between them. CDR3 sequence (DNA): TGTGCCAGCAGCGGCGACAGAGGGGCGGTTAATGAAAAACTGTTTTTT. Encoded protein: CASSGDRGAVNEKLFF.

This clone was observed a single time. The rearrangement uses TRBV9 and TRBJ1-3; a weak D match, TRBD1 (5 bases). The V and J ends lost 4 bases and 8 bases respectively, with 19 bases between them. The CDR3 length is 15 residues. Germline loops: CDR1 SGDLS, CDR2 YYNGEE. The CDR3 region is CASSPSDRRGDTIYF. The CDR3 coding sequence is TGTGCCAGCAGCCCGTCGGACCGTAGAGGGGACACCATATATTTT.

The rearrangement joins TRBV5-1 to TRBJ2-7; 7 nucleotides agree with TRBD1. CDR1 is SGHRS, CDR2 YFSETQ, per germline. CDR3 length equals 15 residues. Trimming cost V 4 bases and J 2 bases; bases outside gene matches: 9. DNA of the CDR3: TGCGCCAGCAGCCCGCTACAGGGGATGACCTACGAGCAGTACTTC. Translating it yields CASSPLQGMTYEQYF.

J is TRBJ2-1 and V is TRBV6-5; possible D gene TRBD2, 6 bases. The CDR3 runs 15 residues. CDR1 is MNHEY and CDR2 is SVGAGI in the germline V gene. The germline V and J ends were trimmed by 1 base and 4 bases, with 11 bases remaining between them. This chain's CDR3 is CASSYWDSTYNEQFF. CDR3 bases: TGTGCCAGCAGTTACTGGGACTCCACATACAATGAGCAGTTCTTC.

This sequence joins TRBV11-3 and TRBJ2-3; D may be TRBD2 (6 bases). The CDR3 totals 14 residues. V gave up 7 bases and J gave up 6 bases, with 17 bases separating them. The germline gives CDR1 SGHNT, CDR2 YENEEA. The DNA for the CDR3 is TGTGCCAGCAAAGAGCGGGTCCTCATGGATACGCAGTATTTT. It yields the protein CASKERVLMDTQYF.

The chain links TRBV10-3 to TRBJ2-7; the D call may be TRBD1 or TRBD2 (5 bases each). This CDR3 is 13 amino acids long. Between the trimmed V and J ends, which lost 2 bases and 5 bases, there was a span of 10 bases. Germline loops: CDR1 ENHRY, CDR2 SYGVKD. DNA for the CDR3: TGTGCCATCAGTGAGCCTATGGGGGACGAGCAGTACTTC. It translates to CAISEPMGDEQYF.

In DNA, the CDR3 is TGTGCCAGCAGCTCCTCAAGCGGCACTCAAGAGACCCAGTACTTC. Translating it yields CASSSSSGTQETQYF. This sequence joins TRBV5-4 and TRBJ2-5, with D perhaps TRBD2 (5 bases). This CDR3 contains 15 residues. The ends were cut back, 3 bases at V and 2 bases at J, with 14 bases in the middle. Germline CDR1 SGHNT, CDR2 YYREEE (reference sequence).

This clone came up a few times. J is TRBJ1-5 and V is TRBV19; D gene unclear. The CDR3 contains 13 residues. The ends were cut back, 3 bases at V and 6 bases at J, with 9 bases in the middle. Germline V gene sequence: CDR1 LNHDA, CDR2 SQIVND (reference sequence). The CDR3 is CASSIVRSQPQHF. CDR3 in DNA: TGTGCCAGTAGTATTGTGAGAAGTCAGCCCCAGCATTTT.

This clone occurred a few times. The chain is built from TRBV6-5 and TRBJ2-7; D possibly uses TRBD1 or TRBD2 (5 bases each). Trimming removed 6 bases at V and 3 bases at J, with 12 bases between. The CDR3 spans 13 residues. The germline gives CDR1 MNHEY, CDR2 SVGAGI. CDR3 in DNA: TGTGCCAGCAGCCGGGACGCAGACTACGAGCAGTACTTC. As protein: CASSRDADYEQYF.

The V call is TRBV23-1, the J call TRBJ1-1, with D perhaps matching TRBD1 (5 bases). TRBV23-1 is given ORF status, its function remaining uncertain. CDR3 size: 14 residues. Trimming removed 10 bases at V and 0 bases at J, with 15 bases between. The DNA for the CDR3 is TGCGCCACCTTGAAGGGACGTCTGAACACTGAAGCTTTCTTT. Amino acid sequence: CATLKGRLNTEAFF.

The genes are TRBV4-2 and TRBJ1-5; D is ambiguous. This CDR3 region has 16 residues. V dropped 2 bases and J dropped 0 bases, with 11 bases sitting between them. Germline assignment: CDR1 LGHNA and CDR2 YNFKEQ. The CDR3 is CASSQRTGISNQPQHF. The CDR3 DNA reads as TGTGCCAGCAGCCAACGGACGGGAATTAGCAATCAGCCCCAGCATTTT.